This is a list of T cell receptor beta chains from one sample in a study of monozygotic twins with inflammatory bowel disease. No DNA is given; TCRdb re-called the 5' RACE reads and lists each CDR3 protein once. The sample totals approximately 380,000 distinct CDR3 sequences; its top ten clones hold approximately 2.8%. The sample was blood. These receptors all come from a human donor with ulcerative colitis or Crohn's disease, or a healthy co-twin of an affected twin (not recorded which). CDR3s include the opening cysteine and the closing phenylalanine or tryptophan.

j_gene: TRBJ2-1; v_gene: TRBV5-1; CDR3aa: CASSIDLVSSDEQFF
j_gene: TRBJ1-5; v_gene: TRBV30; CDR3aa: CACGQGVKQPQHF
j_gene: TRBJ2-3; v_gene: TRBV6-5; CDR3aa: CASSRTSPDTQYF
j_gene: TRBJ2-6; v_gene: TRBV20-1; CDR3aa: CSATGVSGANVLTF
j_gene: TRBJ2-3; v_gene: TRBV6-2/TRBV6-3; CDR3aa: CASSWRKGVTDTQYF
j_gene: TRBJ1-5; v_gene: TRBV5-1; CDR3aa: CASSLGGSGNQPQHF
j_gene: TRBJ1-5; v_gene: TRBV30; CDR3aa: CAWGTGTTDQPQHF
j_gene: TRBJ2-2; v_gene: TRBV7-2; CDR3aa: CASSWRGGPPGELFF
j_gene: TRBJ2-1; v_gene: TRBV20-1; CDR3aa: CSAKRGPYEQFF
j_gene: TRBJ2-5; v_gene: TRBV14; CDR3aa: CASSQERVETQYF
j_gene: TRBJ2-2; v_gene: TRBV4-3; CDR3aa: CASSQPGQGSRLFF
j_gene: TRBJ2-2; v_gene: TRBV20-1; CDR3aa: CSARPRMNTGELFF
j_gene: TRBJ2-7; v_gene: TRBV5-1; CDR3aa: CASSLVPGPNSHEQYF
j_gene: TRBJ2-5; v_gene: TRBV18; CDR3aa: CASSSRQGAIQETQYF
j_gene: TRBJ2-4; v_gene: TRBV11-2; CDR3aa: CASSFSSGGAILAKNMQYF
j_gene: TRBJ2-7; v_gene: TRBV15; CDR3aa: CATSRGDRVSYEQYF
j_gene: TRBJ2-7; v_gene: TRBV9; CDR3aa: CASSTGGVYEQYF
j_gene: TRBJ1-2; v_gene: TRBV7-9; CDR3aa: CASSLVERLNYGYTF
j_gene: TRBJ2-7; v_gene: TRBV7-3; CDR3aa: CASSWTGTGTYEQYF
j_gene: TRBJ2-3; v_gene: TRBV4-3; CDR3aa: CASSHANPGLAGGRADTQYF
j_gene: TRBJ2-3; v_gene: TRBV3-1; CDR3aa: CASSQGPWDTQYF
j_gene: TRBJ2-7; v_gene: TRBV7-6; CDR3aa: CASSLGRTEQYF
j_gene: TRBJ2-7; v_gene: TRBV5-6; CDR3aa: CASSLADRHSYEQYF
j_gene: TRBJ2-1; v_gene: TRBV28; CDR3aa: CASKRDGTGNNEQFF
j_gene: TRBJ2-1; v_gene: TRBV9; CDR3aa: CASSVRGQVYNEQFF
j_gene: TRBJ2-7; v_gene: TRBV5-6; CDR3aa: CASSSDRNTYEQYF
j_gene: TRBJ1-4; v_gene: TRBV20-1; CDR3aa: CSARETAGTNEKLFF
j_gene: TRBJ2-3; v_gene: TRBV5-1; CDR3aa: CASSRDQSSTDTQYF
j_gene: TRBJ2-3; v_gene: TRBV5-6; CDR3aa: CASSTLYDVPSTDTQYF
j_gene: TRBJ1-6; v_gene: TRBV11-2; CDR3aa: CASSPRPLRDSYNSPLHF
j_gene: TRBJ1-3; v_gene: TRBV4-1; CDR3aa: CASSQGTGNTIYF
j_gene: TRBJ2-7; v_gene: TRBV24-1; CDR3aa: CATSAAGSGEQYF
j_gene: TRBJ2-1; v_gene: TRBV19; CDR3aa: CASSPFGTGNEQFF
j_gene: TRBJ2-1; v_gene: TRBV10-3; CDR3aa: CAISPGQVDYNEQFF
j_gene: TRBJ1-5; v_gene: TRBV12-3/TRBV12-4; CDR3aa: CASSQWDREGPQHF
j_gene: TRBJ2-5; v_gene: TRBV5-1; CDR3aa: CASSSPFVGAGETQYF
j_gene: TRBJ1-4; v_gene: TRBV18; CDR3aa: CASSPTGPDRGEKLFF
j_gene: TRBJ2-7; v_gene: TRBV29-1; CDR3aa: CSVEGLGADYEQYF
j_gene: TRBJ2-5; v_gene: TRBV12-5; CDR3aa: CASGSADRGRDQETQYF
j_gene: TRBJ2-2; v_gene: TRBV6-1; CDR3aa: CASSRDRSAGELFF
j_gene: TRBJ1-2; v_gene: TRBV13; CDR3aa: CASSTRGANYGYTF
j_gene: TRBJ2-1; v_gene: TRBV19; CDR3aa: CASSGLASTYNEQFF
j_gene: TRBJ2-7; v_gene: TRBV7-9; CDR3aa: CASSLAMGRGKDYEQYF
j_gene: TRBJ2-1; v_gene: TRBV18; CDR3aa: CASSPWQSSYNEQFF
j_gene: TRBJ1-2; v_gene: TRBV11-2; CDR3aa: CASSTPGQLSSYTF
j_gene: TRBJ1-1; v_gene: TRBV4-1; CDR3aa: CASSQGGIEGRTEAFF
j_gene: TRBJ2-1; v_gene: TRBV5-1; CDR3aa: CASSGTSGAVSEQFF
j_gene: TRBJ1-5; v_gene: TRBV5-8; CDR3aa: CASSPSRMGNQPQHF
j_gene: TRBJ1-6; v_gene: TRBV27; CDR3aa: CASSLGKSSYNSPLHF
j_gene: TRBJ2-4; v_gene: TRBV2; CDR3aa: CASLSGLAKNMQYF
j_gene: TRBJ2-1; v_gene: TRBV7-2; CDR3aa: CASSRRRQGFNEQFF
j_gene: TRBJ2-1; v_gene: TRBV7-9; CDR3aa: CASSAGTGTYNEQFF
j_gene: TRBJ1-2; v_gene: TRBV12-3/TRBV12-4; CDR3aa: CASSQPGQGARYGYTF
j_gene: TRBJ1-1; v_gene: TRBV6-1; CDR3aa: CASDRERGGAEAFF
j_gene: TRBJ2-7; v_gene: TRBV5-6; CDR3aa: CASSLARQGNYEQYF
j_gene: TRBJ1-2; v_gene: TRBV4-2; CDR3aa: CASSQDRGAGGYTF
j_gene: TRBJ2-7; v_gene: TRBV3-1; CDR3aa: CASSQEGLKGYEQYF
j_gene: TRBJ1-6; v_gene: TRBV4-2; CDR3aa: CASSQAGQINSPLHF
j_gene: TRBJ2-3; v_gene: TRBV20-1; CDR3aa: CSGLLRTDTQYF